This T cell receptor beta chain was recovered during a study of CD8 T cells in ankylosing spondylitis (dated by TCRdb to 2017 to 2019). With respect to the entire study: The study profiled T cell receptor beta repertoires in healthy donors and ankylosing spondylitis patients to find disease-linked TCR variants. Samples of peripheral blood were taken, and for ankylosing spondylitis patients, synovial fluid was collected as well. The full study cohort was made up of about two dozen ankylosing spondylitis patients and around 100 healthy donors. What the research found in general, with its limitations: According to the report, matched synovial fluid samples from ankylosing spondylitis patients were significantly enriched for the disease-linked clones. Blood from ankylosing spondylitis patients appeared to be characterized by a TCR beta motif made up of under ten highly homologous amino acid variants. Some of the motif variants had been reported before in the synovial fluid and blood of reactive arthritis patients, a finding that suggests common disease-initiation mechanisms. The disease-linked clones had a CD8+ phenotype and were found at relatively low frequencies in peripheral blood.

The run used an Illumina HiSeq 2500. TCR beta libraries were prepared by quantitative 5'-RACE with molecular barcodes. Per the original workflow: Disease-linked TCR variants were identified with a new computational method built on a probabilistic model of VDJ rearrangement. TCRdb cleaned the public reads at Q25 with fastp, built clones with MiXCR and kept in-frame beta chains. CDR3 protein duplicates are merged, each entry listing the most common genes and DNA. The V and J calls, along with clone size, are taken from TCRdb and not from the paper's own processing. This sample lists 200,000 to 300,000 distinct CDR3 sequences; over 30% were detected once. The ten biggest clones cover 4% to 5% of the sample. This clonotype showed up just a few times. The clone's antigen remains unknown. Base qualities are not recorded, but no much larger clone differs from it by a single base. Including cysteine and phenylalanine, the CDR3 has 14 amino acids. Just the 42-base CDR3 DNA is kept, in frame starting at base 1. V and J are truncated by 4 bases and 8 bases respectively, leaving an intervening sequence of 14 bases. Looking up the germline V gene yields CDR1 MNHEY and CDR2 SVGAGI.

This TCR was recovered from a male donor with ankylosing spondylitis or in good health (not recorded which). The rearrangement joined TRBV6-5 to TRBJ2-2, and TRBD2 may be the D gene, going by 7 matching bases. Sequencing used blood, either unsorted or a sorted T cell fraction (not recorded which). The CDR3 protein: CASSSGGALGELFF. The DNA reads TGTGCCAGCAGTTCTGGGGGGGCCTTGGGGGAGCTGTTTTTT.